Listed below are T cell receptor beta chains from one sample, sequenced in a study of cytomegalovirus exposure and HLA in healthy donors. Measured with immunoSEQ multiplex PCR; TCRdb has only the in-frame clones, and not every one. Of about 170,000 clones in the sample, 80% to 90% were seen once. The sequenced material came from PBMCs. The receptors stem from a woman between 18 and 29 years old in good health and CMV-seronegative. Both conserved end residues are part of each CDR3. The order of the fields is J gene, V gene, CDR3 protein.

J gene: TRBJ2-7; V gene: TRBV5-1; CDR3 protein: CASSLDTHSYEQYF
J gene: TRBJ1-1; V gene: TRBV10-3; CDR3 protein: CAISDPTGPLNTEAFF
J gene: TRBJ2-7; V gene: TRBV6-5; CDR3 protein: CASTHSTGGGEQYF
J gene: TRBJ2-3; V gene: TRBV7-6; CDR3 protein: CASSSGGTDTQYF
J gene: TRBJ2-7; V gene: TRBV19; CDR3 protein: CASQPYQGPYEQYF
J gene: TRBJ2-6; V gene: TRBV27; CDR3 protein: CASSPDMGSGANVLTF
J gene: TRBJ1-1; V gene: TRBV2; CDR3 protein: CASGEDRNTEAFF
J gene: TRBJ2-7; V gene: TRBV20-1; CDR3 protein: CSARFSYEQYF
J gene: TRBJ2-7; V gene: TRBV7-9; CDR3 protein: CASSPHLAGSHEQYF
J gene: TRBJ2-1; V gene: TRBV18; CDR3 protein: CASSPRASGEPYNEQFF
J gene: TRBJ2-1; V gene: TRBV6-4; CDR3 protein: CASSLQPGAGGLEQFF
J gene: TRBJ2-7; V gene: TRBV2; CDR3 protein: CASSDGGSTYEQYF
J gene: TRBJ2-2; V gene: TRBV2; CDR3 protein: CASSEKGLAGSGTGELFF
J gene: TRBJ2-6; V gene: TRBV4-3; CDR3 protein: CASSQEDSFSGANVLTF
J gene: TRBJ1-1; V gene: TRBV15; CDR3 protein: CATDWGGRMSTEAFF
J gene: TRBJ2-1; V gene: TRBV14; CDR3 protein: CASSQPPGRTGGYEQFF
J gene: TRBJ1-1; V gene: TRBV6-5; CDR3 protein: CASSGGQEKKTEAFF
J gene: TRBJ2-2; V gene: TRBV6-5; CDR3 protein: CASTAGTVATGELFF
J gene: TRBJ2-3; V gene: TRBV29-1; CDR3 protein: CSVFVRFSGSDTQYF
J gene: TRBJ2-1; V gene: TRBV2; CDR3 protein: CASSASGLPYYNEQFF
J gene: TRBJ2-5; V gene: TRBV30; CDR3 protein: CAWRSSGGRETQYF
J gene: TRBJ2-1; V gene: TRBV7-2; CDR3 protein: CASSARLAALTYNEQFF
J gene: TRBJ1-1; V gene: TRBV27; CDR3 protein: CASSSTGRMNTEAFF
J gene: TRBJ2-7; V gene: TRBV6-6; CDR3 protein: CASSSNPGGGYEQYF
J gene: TRBJ2-3; V gene: TRBV30; CDR3 protein: CAWSARTGYTDTQYF
J gene: TRBJ2-1; V gene: TRBV7-2; CDR3 protein: CASKSFLADGDEQFF
J gene: TRBJ1-5; V gene: TRBV5-1; CDR3 protein: CASSLAGVDQPQHF
J gene: TRBJ1-5; V gene: TRBV19; CDR3 protein: CASRVSNGAAGNQPQHF
J gene: TRBJ2-5; V gene: TRBV7-6; CDR3 protein: CASSLTRVGETQYF
J gene: TRBJ2-7; V gene: TRBV7-3; CDR3 protein: CASSEGGGSYYEQYF
J gene: TRBJ2-1; V gene: TRBV5-1; CDR3 protein: CASSLARLAGDNEQFF
J gene: TRBJ1-2; V gene: TRBV5-1; CDR3 protein: CASSFTGGYGYTF
J gene: TRBJ2-7; V gene: TRBV7-9; CDR3 protein: CASTGTGSYEQYF
J gene: TRBJ2-5; V gene: TRBV6-4; CDR3 protein: CASSDWVRRYF
J gene: TRBJ1-5; V gene: TRBV5-1; CDR3 protein: CASHRDPNQPQHF
J gene: TRBJ1-6; V gene: TRBV27; CDR3 protein: CASSPWTGNSPLHF
J gene: TRBJ2-2; V gene: TRBV6-4; CDR3 protein: CASSDGQGGTGELFF
J gene: TRBJ1-6; V gene: TRBV30; CDR3 protein: CAWREYDNSPLHF
J gene: TRBJ2-7; V gene: TRBV5-8; CDR3 protein: CASSLDVGAYEQYF
J gene: TRBJ1-2; V gene: TRBV6-1; CDR3 protein: CASSSRTFHGYTF
J gene: TRBJ2-7; V gene: TRBV28; CDR3 protein: CASTPHSGSLREGYF
J gene: TRBJ2-2; V gene: TRBV15; CDR3 protein: CATSRDRRGGRGTGELFF
J gene: TRBJ2-7; V gene: TRBV5-7; CDR3 protein: CPRARSGDRSNEQYF
J gene: TRBJ1-1; V gene: TRBV7-8; CDR3 protein: CASRRGEPGIDTEAFF
J gene: TRBJ2-2; V gene: TRBV27; CDR3 protein: CASSYGTGVSGELFF
J gene: TRBJ2-1; V gene: TRBV9; CDR3 protein: CASSVTGYNEQFF
J gene: TRBJ2-4; V gene: TRBV28; CDR3 protein: CASSFVEGEAKNIQYF
J gene: TRBJ2-3; V gene: TRBV19; CDR3 protein: CASMGPGQGAQYF
J gene: TRBJ2-7; V gene: TRBV6-1; CDR3 protein: CASSEGGPTLYEQYF
J gene: TRBJ1-6; V gene: TRBV7-9; CDR3 protein: CASRIGSGNGSPLHF
J gene: TRBJ1-1; V gene: TRBV19; CDR3 protein: CASSRGQGAYLPTEAFF
J gene: TRBJ2-7; V gene: TRBV5-1; CDR3 protein: CASSSLAGTYEQYF
J gene: TRBJ1-6; V gene: TRBV7-2; CDR3 protein: CASSPSAGRINSPLHF
J gene: TRBJ2-7; V gene: TRBV15; CDR3 protein: CATSRGPGQESSYEQYF